The 4 T cell receptor beta chains below come from one sample, sequenced in a study of blood T cell repertoires in COVID-19. Assay used: immunoSEQ multiplex PCR; TCRdb lists only in-frame clones, some missing. The table includes about 81,000 clones, around 91% detected once. The sample taken for sequencing was peripheral blood. Every receptor here comes from a man aged 65 to 79 with active or convalescent COVID-19.

This clone was picked up a small number of times. J is TRBJ2-5 and V is TRBV7-7, with TRBD1 matching 7 bases. There are 15 residues in the CDR3. J was trimmed by 5 bases and V by 3 bases; bases with no gene match: 9. Germline V gives CDR1 SSHAT, CDR2 FNYEAQ (reference sequence). CDR3 DNA sequence: TGTGCCAGCAGCTTTACGCAGGGGGAGATGGAGACCCAGTACTTC. Translating it yields CASSFTQGEMETQYF.

The chain employs TRBV7-2 and TRBJ2-3; 9 bases line up with TRBD2. The CDR3 spans 16 residues. The germline CDR1 and CDR2 sequences are SGHTA and FQGNSA. Losses at the gene ends were 3 bases for V and 5 bases for J; bases not matched to a gene: 9. The CDR3 DNA reads as TGTGCCAGCAGCTTTCTTAGCGGGGGATCAAAAGATACGCAGTATTTT. Amino acid sequence: CASSFLSGGSKDTQYF.

V usage is TRBV4-1 and J usage is TRBJ1-3; 7 positions agree with TRBD1. Losses at the gene ends were 3 bases for V and 0 bases for J; bases not matched to a gene: 8. Germline CDR1 MGHRA, CDR2 YSYEKL. CDR3 size: 17 residues. This CDR3 reads CASSHGGGQSSGNTIYF. As DNA, the CDR3 is TGCGCCAGCAGCCACGGGGGGGGACAGAGCTCTGGAAACACCATATATTTT.

This chain links TRBV10-3 with TRBJ1-2; TRBD1 aligns across 8 bases. Trimming took 2 bases from V and 0 from J; bases not matched to a gene: 2. This CDR3 region has 15 residues. From germline, CDR1 is ENHRY and CDR2 SYGVKD. The CDR3 protein is CAISERQGTNYGYTF. The CDR3 DNA reads as TGTGCCATCAGTGAGCGACAGGGGACTAACTATGGCTACACCTTC.